This T cell receptor beta chain was sequenced in a study of blood T cell repertoires in COVID-19. On the study more broadly: T cells, B-cell-depleted T cells, or PBMCs supplied cDNA or gDNA.

In the source study's methods: Reference gene primer amplification yielded estimated nucleated cell counts. Sequenced by immunoSEQ multiplex PCR; TCRdb stores in-frame clones only, minus some. V, J and clone size are taken as reported in that table, and D and trimming were inferred from the DNA itself. The table lists 250,000 to 300,000 clones, around 84% of them singletons. Trimming shortened V by 6 bases and J by 4 bases, and 12 bases separated the two germline ends. CDR3 length: 13 amino acids. Germline V gene lookup returns CDR1 SGHDN and CDR2 FVKESK. The sample consisted of PBMCs or T cells enriched from blood (not recorded which). The genes are TRBV14 and TRBJ1-2; tentatively, D is TRBD1 (5 bases). This receptor was taken from a man aged 25-40 years with acute COVID-19. CDR3 sequence: CASSAQDSYGYTF. As DNA, the CDR3 is TGTGCCAGCAGTGCCCAAGACAGCTATGGCTACACCTTC.